This entry is about one T cell receptor beta chain. The data originate from a study of blood T cells in healthy people across ages. On the study more broadly: The template switching approach captured approximately one barcoded beta molecule for every two T cells.

The use of a sample-barcoded 5' primer and a J-beta primer mix characterized a second PCR of about 7 to 12 cycles. Every cDNA molecule bore a tag from a template-switch adaptor containing 12 random nucleotides. In TCRdb, the 5' RACE reads were re-called with MiXCR into one record per CDR3 protein. The data hold 800,000 or so distinct CDR3 sequences, with around 62% observed a single time. This TCR derives from a young man in good health. The sample taken for sequencing was blood.

The CDR3 bases are TGTGCCAGCAGGGCCGGAACAAAGACCCAGTACTTC. Its protein is CASRAGTKTQYF. The rearrangement joins TRBV21-1 to TRBJ2-5. TRBV21-1 is termed a pseudogene. This CDR3 is built from 12 residues.